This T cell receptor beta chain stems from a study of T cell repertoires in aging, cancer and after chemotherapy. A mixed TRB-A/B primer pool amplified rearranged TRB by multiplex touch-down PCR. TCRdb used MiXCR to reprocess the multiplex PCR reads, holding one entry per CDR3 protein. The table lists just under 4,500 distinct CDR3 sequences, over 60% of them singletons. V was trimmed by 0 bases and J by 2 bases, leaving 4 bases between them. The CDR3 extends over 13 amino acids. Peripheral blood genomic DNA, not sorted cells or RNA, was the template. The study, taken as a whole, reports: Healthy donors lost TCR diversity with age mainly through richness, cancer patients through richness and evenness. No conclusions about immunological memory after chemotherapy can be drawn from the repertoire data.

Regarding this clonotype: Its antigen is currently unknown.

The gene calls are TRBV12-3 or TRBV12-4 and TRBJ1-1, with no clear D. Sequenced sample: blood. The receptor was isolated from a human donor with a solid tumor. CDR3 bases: TGTGCCAGCAGTTTAGCAGACAACACTGAAGCTTTCTTT. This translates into CASSLADNTEAFF.